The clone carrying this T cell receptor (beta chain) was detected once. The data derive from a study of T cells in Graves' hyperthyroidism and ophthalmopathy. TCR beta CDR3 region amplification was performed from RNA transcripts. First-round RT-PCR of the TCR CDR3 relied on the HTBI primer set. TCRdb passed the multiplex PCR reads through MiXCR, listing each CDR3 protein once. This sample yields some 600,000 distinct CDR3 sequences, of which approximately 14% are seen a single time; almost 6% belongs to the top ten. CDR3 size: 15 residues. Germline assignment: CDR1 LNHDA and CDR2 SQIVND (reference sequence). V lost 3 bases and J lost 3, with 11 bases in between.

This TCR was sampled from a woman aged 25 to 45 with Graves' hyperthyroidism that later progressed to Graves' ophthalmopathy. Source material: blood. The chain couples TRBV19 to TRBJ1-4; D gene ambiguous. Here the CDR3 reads CASSITSGANEKLFF. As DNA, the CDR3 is TGTGCCAGTAGTATCACGTCGGGCGCTAATGAAAAACTGTTTTTT.